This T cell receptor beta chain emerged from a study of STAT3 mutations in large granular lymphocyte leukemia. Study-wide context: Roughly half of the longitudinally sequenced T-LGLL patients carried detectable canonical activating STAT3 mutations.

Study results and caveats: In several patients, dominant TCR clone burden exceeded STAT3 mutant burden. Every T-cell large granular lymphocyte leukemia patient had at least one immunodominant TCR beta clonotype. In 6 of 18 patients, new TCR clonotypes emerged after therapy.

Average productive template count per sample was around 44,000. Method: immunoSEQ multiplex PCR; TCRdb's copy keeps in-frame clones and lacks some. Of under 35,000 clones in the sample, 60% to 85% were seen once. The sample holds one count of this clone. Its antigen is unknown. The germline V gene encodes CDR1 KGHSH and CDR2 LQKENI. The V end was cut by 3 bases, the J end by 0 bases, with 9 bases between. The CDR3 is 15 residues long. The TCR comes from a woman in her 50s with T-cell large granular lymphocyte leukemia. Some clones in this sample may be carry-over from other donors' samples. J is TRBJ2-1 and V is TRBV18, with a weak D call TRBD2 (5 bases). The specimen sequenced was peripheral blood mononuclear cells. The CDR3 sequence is CASSPRGSSYNEQFF. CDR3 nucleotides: TGTGCCAGCTCACCTCGGGGAAGCTCCTACAATGAGCAGTTCTTC.